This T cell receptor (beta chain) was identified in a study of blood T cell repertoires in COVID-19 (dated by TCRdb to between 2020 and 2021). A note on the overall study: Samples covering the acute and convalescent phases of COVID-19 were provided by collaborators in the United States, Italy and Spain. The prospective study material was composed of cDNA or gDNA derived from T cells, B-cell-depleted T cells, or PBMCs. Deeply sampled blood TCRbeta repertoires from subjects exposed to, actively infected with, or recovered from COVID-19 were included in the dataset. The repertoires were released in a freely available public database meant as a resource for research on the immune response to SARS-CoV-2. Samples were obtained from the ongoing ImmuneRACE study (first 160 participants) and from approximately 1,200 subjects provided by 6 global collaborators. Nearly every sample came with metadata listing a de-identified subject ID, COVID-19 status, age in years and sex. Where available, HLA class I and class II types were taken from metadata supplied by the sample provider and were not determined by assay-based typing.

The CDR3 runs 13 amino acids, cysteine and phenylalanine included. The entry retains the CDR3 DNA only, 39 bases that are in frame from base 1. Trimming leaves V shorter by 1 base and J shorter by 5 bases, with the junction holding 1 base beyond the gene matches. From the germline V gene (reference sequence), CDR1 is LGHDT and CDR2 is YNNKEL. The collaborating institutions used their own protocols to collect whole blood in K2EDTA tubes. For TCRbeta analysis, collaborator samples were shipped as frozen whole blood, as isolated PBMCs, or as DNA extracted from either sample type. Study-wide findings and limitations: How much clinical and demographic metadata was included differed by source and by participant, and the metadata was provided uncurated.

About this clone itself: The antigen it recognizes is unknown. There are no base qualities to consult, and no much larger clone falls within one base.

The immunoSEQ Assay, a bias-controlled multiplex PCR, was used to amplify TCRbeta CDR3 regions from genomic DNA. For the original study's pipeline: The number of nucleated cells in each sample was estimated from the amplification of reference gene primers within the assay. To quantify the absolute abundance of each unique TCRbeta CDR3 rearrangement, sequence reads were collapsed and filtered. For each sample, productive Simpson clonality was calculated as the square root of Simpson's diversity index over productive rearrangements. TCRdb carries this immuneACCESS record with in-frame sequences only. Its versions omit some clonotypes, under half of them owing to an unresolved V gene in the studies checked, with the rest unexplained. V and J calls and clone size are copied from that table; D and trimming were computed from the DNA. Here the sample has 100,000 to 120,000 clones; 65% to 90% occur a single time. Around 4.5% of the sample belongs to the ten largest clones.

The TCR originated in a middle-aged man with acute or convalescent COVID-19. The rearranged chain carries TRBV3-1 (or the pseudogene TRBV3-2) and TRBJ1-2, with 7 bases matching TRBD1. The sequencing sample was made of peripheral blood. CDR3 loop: CASSQAGGYGYTF. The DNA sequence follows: TGTGCCAGCAGCCAAGCAGGGGGTTATGGCTACACCTTC.